These T cell receptor beta chains were read from a single sample in a study of blood T cell repertoires in COVID-19. The protocol was immunoSEQ multiplex PCR, while the TCRdb copy is restricted to in-frame clones and leaves out a portion. Found here are approximately 220,000 clones, about 87% of them singletons; the top ten hold over 1%. The source material was PBMCs or T cells enriched from blood (not recorded which). Receptor source: a man in his thirties or forties who had recovered from COVID-19. Both conserved end residues are part of each CDR3. Fields, in order: V gene, J gene, D gene, CDR3 protein. The D gene is left open where the match is weak.

V gene: TRBV5-4
J gene: TRBJ1-1
D gene: TRBD1
CDR3 protein: CASSPWGQGEAFF

V gene: TRBV20-1
J gene: TRBJ1-2
D gene: .
CDR3 protein: CSASLLGDGWGYTF

V gene: TRBV11-2
J gene: TRBJ2-7
D gene: .
CDR3 protein: CASSLGRTDTYEQYF

V gene: TRBV2
J gene: TRBJ1-6
D gene: .
CDR3 protein: CATSTDNSPLHF

V gene: TRBV3-1/TRBV3-2
J gene: TRBJ2-3
D gene: .
CDR3 protein: CASSRATDTQYF

V gene: TRBV18
J gene: TRBJ2-3
D gene: .
CDR3 protein: CASSPVLAGTDTQYF

V gene: TRBV18
J gene: TRBJ1-2
D gene: TRBD1
CDR3 protein: CASSPGTASYGYTF

V gene: TRBV7-9
J gene: TRBJ2-2
D gene: TRBD1
CDR3 protein: CASSDQGQGLTGELFF

V gene: TRBV4-2
J gene: TRBJ2-3
D gene: TRBD2
CDR3 protein: CASSQEPASGVDTQYF

V gene: TRBV28
J gene: TRBJ2-2
D gene: .
CDR3 protein: CASSGGQDPTGELFF

V gene: TRBV15
J gene: TRBJ1-6
D gene: .
CDR3 protein: CATSRKDSSPLHF

V gene: TRBV12-5
J gene: TRBJ2-1
D gene: .
CDR3 protein: CASGLDREPSDEQFF

V gene: TRBV9
J gene: TRBJ2-7
D gene: .
CDR3 protein: CASSGDEQYF

V gene: TRBV11-2
J gene: TRBJ2-5
D gene: TRBD2
CDR3 protein: CASSLLGTSGNRRETQYF

V gene: TRBV6-5
J gene: TRBJ2-1
D gene: TRBD2
CDR3 protein: CASSPTSGSNNEQFF

V gene: TRBV28
J gene: TRBJ1-2
D gene: .
CDR3 protein: CASSDIQGYYGYTF

V gene: TRBV10-1
J gene: TRBJ2-6
D gene: TRBD2
CDR3 protein: CASSESTSGGGANVLTF

V gene: TRBV7-9
J gene: TRBJ2-3
D gene: .
CDR3 protein: CASSLVGDTQYF

V gene: TRBV30
J gene: TRBJ2-7
D gene: .
CDR3 protein: CAWSRITASYEQYF